The entry below describes one TCR beta chain. The antigen remains undetermined. This sample was included in a study of post-analysis software for immune sequencing data. Background on the study: Relapsing-remitting, secondary progressive and progressive-relapsing multiple sclerosis courses were included. Study-wide results and limits: Patients used roughly five TRBV segments, including TRBV5-6, TRBV5-1 and TRBV20-1, more often than controls. Significantly lower normalized Chao1 diversity was found in patients with multiple sclerosis relative to controls. The F measure placed samples prepared in the same batch into strongly shared clusters.

Per germline, CDR1 SGHRS and CDR2 YFSETQ. The length of the CDR3 is 14 residues. Trimming removed 4 bases from V and 8 bases from J, with 16 bases in between. Included in the TCR beta cDNA libraries were unique molecular identifiers. A population of 1 to 10 million T cells gave rise to roughly 490,000 cDNA molecules. One entry per CDR3 protein results from TCRdb running MiXCR on the PCR reads. This repertoire shows fewer than 600,000 distinct CDR3 sequences, nearly 45% found once; its top ten account for around 10%. The specimen sequenced was blood. The sequence was obtained from a girl under 18 with multiple sclerosis. The gene calls are TRBV5-1 and TRBJ2-4; tentatively, D is TRBD1 or TRBD2 (5 bases each). The chain's CDR3 is CASSPTGARDIQYF. DNA for the CDR3: TGCGCCAGCAGCCCGACCGGGGCTAGGGACATTCAGTACTTC.